This TCR beta chain emerged from a study of shared T cell receptors in the human thymus. Here immunoSEQ multiplex PCR was the method, and the copy in TCRdb shows in-frame clones only, minus some. This sample has 450,000 to 650,000 clones, with roughly 74% found just once. These records were also assigned to another study, of human thymus T cells. That work adds: The source of the thymus tissue was resections taken during corrective heart surgery.

The sequencing input was thymocytes. The clonotype was recovered from a boy younger than two with a congenital heart defect.

The CDR3 DNA reads as TGCGCCAGCAGCTCTGGTCGGGAAAAAGGTGGGGAGCTGTTTTTT. It codes for CASSSGREKGGELFF. The chain couples TRBV5-1 to TRBJ2-2, with a possible D match to TRBD2 (5 bases). CDR3 length: 15 residues. Germline lookup yields CDR1 SGHRS and CDR2 YFSETQ. V was shortened by 3 bases and J by 8 bases, with 17 bases between the two germline ends.